The present TCR beta chain was sequenced within a study of glioma-infiltrating T cells after dendritic cell vaccination (dated by TCRdb to the mid-2010s). A note on the overall study: The cohort included 15 or so glioblastoma patients drawn from Phase I and II dendritic cell vaccination trials, of whom 9 were newly diagnosed and 6 had recurrent disease. The vaccine consisted of monocyte-derived dendritic cells cultured less than 9 days with IL-4 and GM-CSF, then pulsed overnight with autologous tumor lysate. Survival after dendritic cell vaccination was correlated with TCR sequencing metrics such as TIL content and the overlap between tumor and blood repertoires. Three intradermal dendritic cell vaccine injections were administered to patients at biweekly intervals in the arm below the axilla. In glioblastoma patients vaccinated with dendritic cells, deep sequencing of TCR beta CDR3 regions served to measure tumor-infiltrating lymphocyte content and to compare repertoires between tumor and blood. Between the early 2000s and the early 2010s, the patients were given dendritic cell vaccination pulsed with autologous tumor lysate.

TCRB CDR3 regions were amplified from roughly 1.8 ug genomic DNA, or all available DNA if less, using the immunoSEQ assay. The multiplex PCR relied on 60 forward primers for TCR V beta segments and 13 reverse primers for J beta segments. Synthetic control templates were spiked into each sample at limiting dilution to estimate reads per starting template. The Illumina HiSeq System generated sequencing reads of 87 bp. The paper's data handling went like this. PCR and sequencing errors were removed by merging closely related sequences with a nearest neighbor algorithm. TCR overlap was defined as the percentage of unique tumor TCR beta sequences that were also found in the peripheral blood of the same patient. TCRdb re-hosts the immuneACCESS table, in-frame sequences only. Its copies lack some clones; in the studies checked, an unresolved V gene accounts for under half of them, and the cause for the rest is not known. Clonal size and the V and J genes are those of that table, whereas D and trimming came from the DNA. In all, the sample holds around 87,000 clones, and around 86% of those were seen once. Of the sample, around 6.5% falls within the top ten clones.

Regarding this clone: Its antigen has not been determined. No base-level quality is on record; no much larger clone is a single base apart.

V loses 7 bases, J loses 0 bases, and the germline ends lie 12 bases apart. CDR1 and CDR2 were assigned from the germline V gene as SNHLY and FYNNEI. Reading from cysteine to phenylalanine, the CDR3 counts 14 amino acids. The only DNA kept is the CDR3, 42 bases in frame from the first base. Taken with the paper, the label for time point translates to: after dendritic cell vaccination, including at tumor progression/relapse. Patients were selected on the basis of adequate residual fresh-frozen tumor tissue and more than two years of available survival data. Molecular status otherwise varied across the glioblastoma patients, but none of them carried an isocitrate dehydrogenase mutation. PBMC collection took place before vaccination, two weeks after the third vaccination, and at tumor progression if progression occurred. The Qiagen DNeasy Blood extraction Kit was used for extraction of genomic DNA. What the study reported, not specific to this receptor: Longer time to progression and overall survival after dendritic cell vaccination were predicted by higher estimated pretreatment TIL content. The cohort was small and heterogeneous, few patients had complete blood and tumor sets, and even fewer had initial-recurrent tumor pairs. The response model built on TCR overlap across three groups was characterized as speculative, with prospective validation still needed. TCR clonality showed no direct relationship with survival, which suggests that a diverse polyclonal response may matter.

Here the chain combines TRBV2 and TRBJ1-1; a tentative D call is TRBD1 (6 bases match). The sequence was collected from a human donor with glioblastoma. Sequenced material: blood, taken after dendritic cell vaccination. The DNA reads TGTGCCAGCAAGGGGGGGGACGTGAACACTGAAGCTTTCTTT. Translated, it reads CASKGGDVNTEAFF.